This TCR beta chain was identified during a study of blood T cell repertoires in COVID-19. Turning to the study itself: Both acute and convalescent COVID-19 samples were obtained from the United States, Italy and Spain. Sample material is recorded as cDNA or gDNA derived from T cells, B-cell-depleted T cells, or PBMCs.

In the original analysis: From reference gene primer amplification, estimates of nucleated cell counts were derived. Libraries were prepared by immunoSEQ multiplex PCR; TCRdb keeps only in-frame clonotypes and omits some of them. The V and J calls and clone size are taken from that table; D and trimming were inferred from the DNA. The sample lists about 93,000 clones; approximately 87% were seen once. The CDR3 sequence is 13 residues long. Germline CDR1 SGHDT, CDR2 YYEEEE. V was trimmed by 2 bases and J by 3 bases, leaving 9 bases between them. The source is a human donor with active COVID-19. The donor label of this sample is uncertain. The V and J genes are TRBV5-6 and TRBJ2-7; no definite D call. Sequenced sample: peripheral blood. The CDR3 loop is CASSFYQNYEQYF. The CDR3 nucleotides read TGTGCCAGCAGCTTTTACCAGAACTACGAGCAGTACTTC.